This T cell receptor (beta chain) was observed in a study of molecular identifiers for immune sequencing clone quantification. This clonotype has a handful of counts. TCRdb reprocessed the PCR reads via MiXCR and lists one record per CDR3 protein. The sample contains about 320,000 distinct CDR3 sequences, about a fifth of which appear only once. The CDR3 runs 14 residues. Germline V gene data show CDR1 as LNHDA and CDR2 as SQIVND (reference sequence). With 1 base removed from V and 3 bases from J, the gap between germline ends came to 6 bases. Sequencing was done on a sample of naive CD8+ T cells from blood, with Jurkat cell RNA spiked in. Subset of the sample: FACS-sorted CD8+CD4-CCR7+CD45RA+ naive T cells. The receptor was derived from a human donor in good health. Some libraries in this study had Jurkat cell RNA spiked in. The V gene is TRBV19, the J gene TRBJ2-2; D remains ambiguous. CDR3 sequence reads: CASSIGAYTGELFF. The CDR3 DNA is TGTGCCAGTAGTATAGGGGCCTACACCGGGGAGCTGTTTTTT.